These 12 T cell receptor beta chains share one sample of origin, sequenced in a study of PD-L1 blockade in urothelial cancer (dated 2017 in TCRdb). Library prep was done by the immunoSEQ multiplex PCR assay. Imported from immuneACCESS, the table was reduced by TCRdb to in-frame sequences with V and J called. These copies leave out some clones; in studies compared against another copy, an unresolved V gene accounts for under half, and the cause of the remainder is not known. This sample lists tens of thousands of clones; around 90% were detected once. The ten biggest clones cover 1.5% to 2% of the sample. The sample's time point label is to be understood as: pretreatment peripheral blood. The source was PBMCs, collected around atezolizumab (anti-PD-L1) treatment. All receptors come from a man aged 60-69 years with urothelial cancer.

The chain links TRBV10-2 to TRBJ2-7; 7 nucleotides line up with TRBD2. CDR1 and CDR2 from the germline V gene are WSHSY and SAAADI. Trimming took 5 bases from V and 0 from J; bases not matched to a gene: 4. This CDR3 contains 14 residues. The DNA for the CDR3 is TGCGCCAGCAGTTCAAGCGGGACCTCCTACGAGCAGTACTTC. Its translation: CASSSSGTSYEQYF.

The chain employs TRBV19 and TRBJ2-1, with TRBD2 matching 8 bases. The V gene end was trimmed by 8 bases and the J gene end by 5 bases; junction bases not matched to a gene: 5. This CDR3 has 13 amino acids. The germline V gene has CDR1 LNHDA and CDR2 SQIVND (reference sequence). CDR3 sequence (DNA): TGTGCCAGTGGGACTAGGGGTCACAATGAGCAGTTCTTC. Protein product: CASGTRGHNEQFF.

V is TRBV5-4 and J is TRBJ2-1, with 8 bases identical to TRBD2. J lost 9 bases, V lost 5 bases, and 16 bases had no gene match. CDR3 size: 16 residues. Germline V gene sequence: CDR1 SGHNT, CDR2 YYREEE (reference sequence). This CDR3 reads CASRPGNHREGGEQFF. DNA of the CDR3: TGTGCCAGCAGGCCCGGGAACCATCGGGAGGGGGGTGAGCAGTTCTTC.

The chain is built from TRBV5-4 and TRBJ2-5, with D possibly being TRBD2 (5 bases). V lost 1 base and J 5 bases, leaving 9 bases between the germline ends. Looked up from germline, CDR1 is SGHNT and CDR2 is YYREEE (reference sequence). This CDR3 is built from 13 residues. The CDR3 region has the DNA TGTGCCAGCAGCTTGAACCGCGGGGAGACCCAGTACTTC. This translates into CASSLNRGETQYF.

The genes are TRBV5-1 and TRBJ1-1; a possible D gene is TRBD1 (5 bases). With 5 bases removed from V and 7 bases from J, the gap between germline ends came to 9 bases. The CDR3 runs to 11 residues. Per germline, CDR1 SGHRS and CDR2 YFSETQ. The CDR3 DNA follows: TGCGCCAGCAGGGGGCCGGGTGAAGCTTTCTTT. The encoded protein is CASRGPGEAFF.

The V call is TRBV5-1, the J call TRBJ2-2; weak D call: TRBD1 (6 bases). CDR3 length: 13 amino acids. The V gene lost 6 bases and the J gene lost 7 bases, with 13 bases spanning the gap. The germline CDR1 and CDR2 sequences are SGHRS and YFSETQ. CDR3 sequence (DNA): TGCGCCAGCACCTCCGAAGGGGGCGGGGAGCTGTTTTTT. Amino acids: CASTSEGGGELFF.

DNA of the CDR3: TGTGCCAGCAGCCCTTTTAGCGGGTTGTCCACAGATACGCAGTATTTT. This gives the protein CASSPFSGLSTDTQYF. The chain joins TRBV7-2 to TRBJ2-3; TRBD2 agrees at 7 bases. There are 16 residues in the CDR3. V shed 5 bases, J shed 2 bases, and the junction held 10 bases outside the gene matches. Germline CDR1 reads SGHTA; CDR2 reads FQGNSA.

The V gene is TRBV18, the J gene TRBJ2-1; TRBD2 matches 7 bases. Germline V gene lookup returns CDR1 KGHSH and CDR2 LQKENI. This CDR3 contains 14 residues. V lost 2 bases to trimming and J lost 9 bases; unmatched junction nucleotides: 7. CDR3 amino acids: CASSPASGYFEQFF. The CDR3 DNA reads TGTGCCAGCTCACCAGCTAGCGGATACTTTGAGCAGTTCTTC. Using reference TRBV18 and TRBJ2-1 for the parts outside the CDR3, the full variable domain is NAGVMQNPRHLVRRRGQEARLRCSPMKGHSHVYWYRQLPEEGLKFMVYLQKENIIDESGMPKERFSAEFPKEGPSILRIQQVVRGDSAAYFCASSPASGYFEQFFGPGTRLTVL.

The gene calls are TRBV2 and TRBJ1-1; the D is unclear. CDR1 is SNHLY, CDR2 FYNNEI, per germline. The CDR3 sequence is 11 residues long. Trimming removed 8 bases from V and 7 bases from J, with 11 bases in between. CDR3 in DNA: TGTGCCAGCGCGCAGGAAATTGAAGCTTTCTTT. It specifies CASAQEIEAFF.

This clone was seen just once. This rearrangement joins TRBV11-3 to TRBJ1-5, with 10 bases aligning to TRBD1. From germline, CDR1 is SGHNT and CDR2 YENEEA. The junction had 8 bases not matched to a gene; V was cut back by 0 bases and J by 0 bases. CDR3 size: 19 residues. DNA of the CDR3: TGTGCCAGCAGCTTAGATCGGACGAGACAGGGGGCTAGCAATCAGCCCCAGCATTTT. Translation gives CASSLDRTRQGASNQPQHF.

The genes are TRBV9 and TRBJ2-3, with 11 bases that match TRBD2. The CDR3 sequence is 20 residues long. CDR1 and CDR2 from the germline V gene are SGDLS and YYNGEE. After removal of 2 bases from V and 1 base from J, the junction contained 15 bases not matched to a gene. In DNA form, the CDR3 reads TGTGCCAGCAGCGTTCAGGGCCCCACTAGCGGGGGCTTACGCACAGATACGCAGTATTTT. Residues: CASSVQGPTSGGLRTDTQYF.

The CDR3 coding sequence is TGTGCCAGCCAACAGGGATCCGGCAATCAGCCCCAGCATTTT. As protein: CASQQGSGNQPQHF. The chain employs TRBV28 and TRBJ1-5; perhaps TRBD1 as D (6 bases). The V end lost 8 bases, the J end lost 2 bases, and 13 bases lay between the germline ends. Germline V gene sequence: CDR1 MDHEN, CDR2 SYDVKM. CDR3 length equals 14 residues.